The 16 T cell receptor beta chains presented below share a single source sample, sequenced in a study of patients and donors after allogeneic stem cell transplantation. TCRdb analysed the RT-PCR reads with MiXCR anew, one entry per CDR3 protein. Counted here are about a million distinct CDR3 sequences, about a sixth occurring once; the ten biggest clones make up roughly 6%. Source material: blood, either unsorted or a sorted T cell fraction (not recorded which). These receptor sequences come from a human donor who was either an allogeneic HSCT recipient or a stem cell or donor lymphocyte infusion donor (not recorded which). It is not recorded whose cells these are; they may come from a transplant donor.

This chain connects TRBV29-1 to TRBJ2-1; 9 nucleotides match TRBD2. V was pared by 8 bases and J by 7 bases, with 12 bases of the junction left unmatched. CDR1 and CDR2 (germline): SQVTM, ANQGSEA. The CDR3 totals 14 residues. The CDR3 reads CSLSGVAGVNEQFF. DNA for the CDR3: TGCAGCCTCTCGGGGGTAGCGGGAGTAAATGAGCAGTTCTTC.

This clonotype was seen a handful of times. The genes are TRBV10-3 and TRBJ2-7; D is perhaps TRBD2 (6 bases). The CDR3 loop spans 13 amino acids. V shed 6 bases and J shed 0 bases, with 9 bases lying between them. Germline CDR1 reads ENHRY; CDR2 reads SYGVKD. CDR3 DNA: TGTGCCATCAGCAGCGGGTACTCCTACGAGCAGTACTTC. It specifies CAISSGYSYEQYF.

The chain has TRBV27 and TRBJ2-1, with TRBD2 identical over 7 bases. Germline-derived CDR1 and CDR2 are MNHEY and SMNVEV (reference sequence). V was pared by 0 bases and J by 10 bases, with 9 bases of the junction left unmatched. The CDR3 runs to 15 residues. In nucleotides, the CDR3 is TGTGCCAGCAGTTTATCTGACAGCGTCGGGGGGGAGCAGTTCTTC. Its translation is CASSLSDSVGGEQFF.

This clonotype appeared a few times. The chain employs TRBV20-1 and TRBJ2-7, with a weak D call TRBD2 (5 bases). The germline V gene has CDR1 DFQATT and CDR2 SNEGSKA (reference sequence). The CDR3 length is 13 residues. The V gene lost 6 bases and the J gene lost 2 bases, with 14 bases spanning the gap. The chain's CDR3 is CSAYWTSAYEQYF. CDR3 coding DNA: TGCAGTGCCTACTGGACTTCCGCCTACGAGCAGTACTTC.

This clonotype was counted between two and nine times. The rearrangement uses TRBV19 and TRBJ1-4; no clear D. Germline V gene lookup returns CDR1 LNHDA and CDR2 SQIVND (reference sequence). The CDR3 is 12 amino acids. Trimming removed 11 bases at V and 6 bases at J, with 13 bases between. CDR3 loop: CASRAGYEKLFF. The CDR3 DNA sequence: TGTGCCTCCCGAGCGGGTTATGAAAAACTGTTTTTT.

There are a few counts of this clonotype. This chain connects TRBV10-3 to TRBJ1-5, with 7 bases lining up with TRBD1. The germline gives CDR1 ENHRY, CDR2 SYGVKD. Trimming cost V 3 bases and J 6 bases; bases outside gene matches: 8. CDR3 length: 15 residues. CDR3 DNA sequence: TGTGCCATCAGTGACCGGGACAGAGGCAGTCAGCCCCAGCATTTT. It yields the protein CAISDRDRGSQPQHF.

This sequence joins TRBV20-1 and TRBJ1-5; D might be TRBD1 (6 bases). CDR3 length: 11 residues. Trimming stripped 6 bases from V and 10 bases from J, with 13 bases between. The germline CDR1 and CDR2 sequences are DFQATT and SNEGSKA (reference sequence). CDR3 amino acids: CSARGGSPQHF. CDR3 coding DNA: TGCAGTGCCCGAGGGGGGTCCCCCCAGCATTTT.

CDR3 DNA sequence: TGTGCCAGTAGTCCCCCCCAGGGTCATGGGTCACCCCTCCACTTT. Amino acids: CASSPPQGHGSPLHF. The rearrangement links TRBV19 to TRBJ1-6, with D perhaps matching TRBD1 (5 bases). Germline CDR1 is LNHDA and CDR2 is SQIVND (reference sequence). The CDR3 totals 15 residues. Trimming shortened V by 5 bases and J by 10 bases, and 18 bases separated the two germline ends.

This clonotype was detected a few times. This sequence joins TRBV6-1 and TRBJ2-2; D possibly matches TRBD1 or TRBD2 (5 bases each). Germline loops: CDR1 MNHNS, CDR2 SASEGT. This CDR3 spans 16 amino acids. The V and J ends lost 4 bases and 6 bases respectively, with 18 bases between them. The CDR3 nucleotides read TGTGCCAGCAGTGTTTACCGGGACCCGGGCCCCGGGGAGCTGTTTTTT. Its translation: CASSVYRDPGPGELFF.

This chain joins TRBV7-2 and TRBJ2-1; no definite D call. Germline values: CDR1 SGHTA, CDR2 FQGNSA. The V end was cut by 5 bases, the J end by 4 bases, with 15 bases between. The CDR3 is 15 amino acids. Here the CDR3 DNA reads TGTGCCAGCAGCCCGACGAGGAATTTGTACAATGAGCAGTTCTTC. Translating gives CASSPTRNLYNEQFF.

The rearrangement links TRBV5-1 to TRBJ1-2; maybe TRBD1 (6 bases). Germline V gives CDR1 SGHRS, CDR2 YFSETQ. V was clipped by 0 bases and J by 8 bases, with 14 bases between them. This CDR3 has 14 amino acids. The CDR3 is CASSLEQGQRGYTF. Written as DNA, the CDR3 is TGCGCCAGCAGCTTGGAACAGGGCCAGCGAGGCTACACCTTC.

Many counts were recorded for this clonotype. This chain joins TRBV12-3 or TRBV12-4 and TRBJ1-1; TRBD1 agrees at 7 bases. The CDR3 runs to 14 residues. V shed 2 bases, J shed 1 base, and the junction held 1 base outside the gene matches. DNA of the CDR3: TGTGCCAGCAGTTTACGGACAGGGAACACTGAAGCTTTCTTT. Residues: CASSLRTGNTEAFF.

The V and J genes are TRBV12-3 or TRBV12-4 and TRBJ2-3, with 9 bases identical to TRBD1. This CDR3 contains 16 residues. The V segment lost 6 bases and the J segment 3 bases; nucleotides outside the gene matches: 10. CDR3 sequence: CASSPETGGRTDTQYF. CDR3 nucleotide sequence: TGTGCCAGCAGCCCGGAGACAGGGGGTAGGACAGATACGCAGTATTTT.

The CDR3 sequence: CASSAGRWDNEQYF. The DNA for the CDR3 is TGTGCCAGCAGCGCGGGACGGTGGGACAACGAGCAGTACTTC. The chain uses TRBV12-3 or TRBV12-4 and TRBJ2-7; D tentatively reads TRBD1 or TRBD2 (6 bases each). The CDR3 length is 14 residues. The V gene lost 6 bases and the J gene lost 5 bases, with 17 bases spanning the gap.

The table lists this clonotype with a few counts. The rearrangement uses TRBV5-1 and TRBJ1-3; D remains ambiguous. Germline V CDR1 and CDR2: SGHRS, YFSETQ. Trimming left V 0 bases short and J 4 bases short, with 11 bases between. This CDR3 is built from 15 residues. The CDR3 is CASSLAPPDGNTIYF. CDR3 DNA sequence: TGCGCCAGCAGCTTGGCCCCACCGGACGGAAACACCATATATTTT.

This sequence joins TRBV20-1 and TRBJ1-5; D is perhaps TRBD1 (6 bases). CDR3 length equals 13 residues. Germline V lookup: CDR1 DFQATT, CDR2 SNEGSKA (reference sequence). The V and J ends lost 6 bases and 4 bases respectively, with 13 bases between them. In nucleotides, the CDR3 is TGCAGTGCAACTGGACAGTTAAATCAGCCCCAGCATTTT. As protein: CSATGQLNQPQHF.